The rows below give T cell receptor beta chains drawn from one sample of a study of Graves' ophthalmopathy and Graves' hyperthyroidism. TCRdb reprocessed the multiplex PCR reads with MiXCR, giving one entry per CDR3 protein. The table lists 350,000 to 400,000 distinct CDR3 sequences, approximately 15% of them singletons. The sample consisted of peripheral blood. These receptors all stem from a woman between 18 and 30 years old with stable Graves' hyperthyroidism. CDR3s include the opening cysteine and the closing phenylalanine or tryptophan. The D gene is left open where the match is weak. Clone sizes are given selectively: once, few, many, or a class where the clone is expanded.

abundance	j_gene	d_gene	v_gene	CDR3aa	CDR3nt
many	TRBJ1-6	-	TRBV5-1	CASSLGTADNSPLHF	TGCGCCAGCAGCTTGGGGACAGCGGATAATTCACCCCTCCACTTT
many	TRBJ1-6	-	TRBV6-5	CASSYSSQLNSPLHF	TGTGCCAGCAGTTACTCGAGCCAGCTTAATTCACCCCTCCACTTT
many	TRBJ2-7	-	TRBV12-3/TRBV12-4	CASRLQEFGERYF	TGTGCCAGCAGATTACAGGAGTTTGGGGAGCGGTACTTC
many	TRBJ1-1	TRBD1	TRBV6-1	CASSRPGQGRDTEAFF	TGTGCCAGCAGTCGCCCTGGACAGGGGAGGGACACTGAAGCTTTCTTT
many	TRBJ1-5	TRBD1	TRBV6-1	CASRDSSRGTNQPQHF	TGTGCCAGCCGGGACAGTAGCAGAGGCACCAATCAGCCCCAGCATTTT
many	TRBJ2-2	-	TRBV6-1	CASSGTILNTGELFF	TGTGCCAGCAGTGGGACTATCTTAAACACCGGGGAGCTGTTTTTT
-	TRBJ1-1	TRBD1	TRBV28	CASSFPRDRGRDTEAFF	TGTGCCAGCAGTTTCCCCCGTGACAGGGGCAGGGACACTGAAGCTTTCTTT
many	TRBJ1-1	-	TRBV12-3/TRBV12-4	CASSFGVSEAFF	TGTGCCAGCAGTTTCGGAGTCTCTGAAGCTTTCTTT
-	TRBJ2-5	-	TRBV28	CASSLGTVGGTQYF	TGTGCCAGCAGTCTCGGGACCGTGGGGGGGACCCAGTACTTC
few	TRBJ2-2	-	TRBV24-1	CATQGGTGELFF	TGTGCCACTCAGGGGGGCACCGGGGAGCTGTTTTTT
many	TRBJ2-7	TRBD2	TRBV6-1	CASNGGLAAYEQYF	TGTGCCAGCAATGGGGGACTAGCGGCGTACGAGCAGTACTTC
few	TRBJ1-1	TRBD1	TRBV12-5	CASGLVLEGAKLNTEAFF	TGTGCTAGTGGTTTGGTACTCGAGGGGGCGAAGTTGAACACTGAAGCTTTCTTT
many	TRBJ2-5	-	TRBV6-1	CASSDLGRTAQETQYF	TGTGCCAGCAGTGATCTCGGGAGGACAGCCCAAGAGACCCAGTACTTC
-	TRBJ2-4	-	TRBV7-2	CASSPSRARAKNIQYF	TGTGCCAGCAGCCCCAGTCGGGCGCGGGCCAAAAACATTCAGTACTTC
many	TRBJ1-1	TRBD1	TRBV12-3/TRBV12-4	CASSPGQAVSEAFF	TGTGCCAGCAGTCCAGGACAGGCCGTGTCTGAAGCTTTCTTT
many	TRBJ1-2	TRBD1	TRBV5-4	CASSLQTGQSYGYTF	TGTGCCAGCAGCTTGCAGACAGGGCAATCCTATGGCTACACCTTC